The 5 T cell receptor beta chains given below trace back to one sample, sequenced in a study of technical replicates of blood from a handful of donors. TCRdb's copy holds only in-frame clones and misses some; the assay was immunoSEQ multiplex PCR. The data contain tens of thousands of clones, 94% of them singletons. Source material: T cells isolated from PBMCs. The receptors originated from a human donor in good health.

Written as DNA, the CDR3 is TGTGCCAGCAGCTTAGGGGCCAGGGGACCAAATCAGCCCCAGCATTTT. This translates into CASSLGARGPNQPQHF. V is TRBV7-9 and J is TRBJ1-5; D is perhaps TRBD1 (6 bases). The CDR3 extends over 16 amino acids. Between the trimmed V and J ends, which lost 1 base and 4 bases, there was a span of 14 bases. CDR1 SEHNR and CDR2 FQNEAQ come from the germline V gene (reference sequence).

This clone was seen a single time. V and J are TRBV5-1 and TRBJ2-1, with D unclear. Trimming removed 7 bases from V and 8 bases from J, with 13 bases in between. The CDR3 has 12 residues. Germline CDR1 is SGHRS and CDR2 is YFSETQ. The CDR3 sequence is CASAVVLHEQFF. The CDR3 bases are TGCGCCAGCGCGGTGGTTCTCCATGAGCAGTTCTTC.

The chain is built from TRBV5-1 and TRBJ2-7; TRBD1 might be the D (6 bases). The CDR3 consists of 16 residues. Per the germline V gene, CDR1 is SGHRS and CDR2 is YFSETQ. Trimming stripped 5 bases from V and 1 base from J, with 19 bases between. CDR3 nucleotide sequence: TGCGCCAGCAGTGAGATTGCGGACAGAGGGTCCTACGAGCAGTACTTC. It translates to CASSEIADRGSYEQYF.

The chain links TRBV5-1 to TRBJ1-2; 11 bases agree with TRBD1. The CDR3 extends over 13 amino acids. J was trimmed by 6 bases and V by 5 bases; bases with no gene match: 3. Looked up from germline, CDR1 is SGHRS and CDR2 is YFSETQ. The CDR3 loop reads CASRVGQGDGYTF. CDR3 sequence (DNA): TGCGCCAGCAGAGTGGGACAGGGGGATGGCTACACCTTC.

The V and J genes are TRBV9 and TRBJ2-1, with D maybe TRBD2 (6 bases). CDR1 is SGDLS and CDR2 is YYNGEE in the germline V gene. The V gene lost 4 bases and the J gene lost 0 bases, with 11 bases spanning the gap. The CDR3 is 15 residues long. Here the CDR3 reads CASSRDSSSYNEQFF. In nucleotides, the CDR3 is TGTGCCAGCAGCCGGGACTCCAGCTCCTACAATGAGCAGTTCTTC.